This T cell receptor (beta chain) was documented in a study of tumor and adjacent non-tumor tissue in lung cancer. With regard to this clonotype: Antigen specificity is unknown. Its ends do not fully match the called genes, so a read error is possible.

This sample's RNA came from whole unsorted tissue. The CDR3 totals 17 residues. CDR1 and CDR2 from the germline V gene are SGHDT and YYEEEE. Findings of the study overall: Compared with tumor, normal lung showed significantly lower TCR diversity.

Three rounds of nested PCR, following a modified ARM-PCR protocol, produced the TCRbeta library. TCRdb passed the multiplex PCR reads through MiXCR, listing each CDR3 protein once. The profile shows 60,000 to 95,000 distinct CDR3 sequences, roughly 73% of them singletons. The rearrangement joins TRBV5-6 to TRBJ2-1, with 7 bases aligning to TRBD2. Sequenced: lung tumor tissue. This clonotype was obtained from a woman between 50 and 59 years old with non-small cell lung cancer. The DNA for the CDR3 is TGTGTCAGCAGTTCCTGGGACTACAAGCTAAGGTACAATGAGCAGTTCTTC. The encoded protein is CVSSSWDYKLRYNEQFF.